The 14 T cell receptor beta chains reported below all come from one sample, sequenced in a study of T cell responses to AZD1222 COVID-19 vaccine. Repertoires were generated with immunoSEQ multiplex PCR, while TCRdb's copy carries only in-frame clones and drops some. The table lists 150,000 to 200,000 clones, about 90% of them singletons. Sequencing used peripheral blood, obtained on day 0 of AZD1222 vaccination. The receptor set was obtained from an adult in good health.

V is TRBV7-9 and J is TRBJ1-2; possible D gene TRBD1, 6 bases. Germline V gives CDR1 SEHNR, CDR2 FQNEAQ (reference sequence). Trimming stripped 5 bases from V and 4 bases from J, with 11 bases between. The CDR3 consists of 13 residues. The CDR3 nucleotides are TGTGCCAGCAGCCCGGGACATTTCTATGGCTACACCTTC. Translated, it gives CASSPGHFYGYTF.

J is TRBJ2-5 and V is TRBV28; TRBD1 matches 8 bases. The CDR3 covers 16 residues. The ends lost 4 bases at V and 5 bases at J; junction bases unmatched: 12. CDR1 is MDHEN and CDR2 is SYDVKM in the germline V gene. DNA of the CDR3: TGTGCCAGCAGTTCCCCTGTCACAGGGGGGAGGGAGACCCAGTACTTC. The encoded protein is CASSSPVTGGRETQYF.

The chain has TRBV30 and TRBJ2-6, with D maybe TRBD1 (6 bases). The V end lost 0 bases, the J end lost 8 bases, and 11 bases lay between the germline ends. The CDR3 has 14 amino acids. Germline V lookup: CDR1 GTSNPN, CDR2 SVGIG (reference sequence). CDR3 DNA sequence: TGTGCCTGGAGTGTAGGGGGAATCCCCAACGTCCTGACTTTC. Translation gives CAWSVGGIPNVLTF.

This chain links TRBV7-8 with TRBJ2-7; TRBD2 agrees at 9 bases. Germline V gene lookup returns CDR1 SGHVS and CDR2 FQNEAQ. This CDR3 region has 18 residues. V lost 4 bases to trimming and J lost 1 base; unmatched junction nucleotides: 14. CDR3 bases: TGTGCCAGCAGCTCCTTAGTCTCGACTAGCGGCATTTCCTACGAGCAGTACTTC. Residues: CASSSLVSTSGISYEQYF.

This sequence joins TRBV9 and TRBJ2-1; D remains ambiguous. The V end was cut by 4 bases, the J end by 5 bases, with 13 bases between. Germline values: CDR1 SGDLS, CDR2 YYNGEE. The CDR3 consists of 14 residues. CDR3 in DNA: TGTGCCAGCAGCCCGAGGAGCCTTCACAATGAGCAGTTCTTC. It encodes CASSPRSLHNEQFF. Looking up the rest from reference TRBV9 and TRBJ2-1 gives the full variable domain: DSGVTQTPKHLITATGQRVTLRCSPRSGDLSVYWYQQSLDQGLQFLIQYYNGEERAKGNILERFSAQQFPDLHSELNLSSLELGDSALYFCASSPRSLHNEQFFGPGTRLTVL.

This chain connects TRBV14 to TRBJ2-7; TRBD2 matches at 15 bases. V gave up 1 base and J gave up 0 bases; unmatched junction bases: 7. CDR3 length: 19 amino acids. Germline V gene lookup returns CDR1 SGHDN and CDR2 FVKESK. CDR3 DNA sequence: TGTGCCAGCAGCCAAGGTGGGACTAGCGGGGGGCTGAGCTCCTACGAGCAGTACTTC. It translates to CASSQGGTSGGLSSYEQYF.

The chain has TRBV5-1 and TRBJ2-7; D is unresolved. Germline V gives CDR1 SGHRS, CDR2 YFSETQ. This CDR3 spans 14 amino acids. Trimming stripped 0 bases from V and 5 bases from J, with 12 bases between. The CDR3 is CASSLDWVADEQYF. Written as DNA, the CDR3 is TGCGCCAGCAGCTTGGACTGGGTTGCCGACGAGCAGTACTTC.

CDR3 DNA sequence: TGTGCCAGCAGCCAAGTCACAGGCGGCGACTACTATGGCTACACCTTC. Protein sequence: CASSQVTGGDYYGYTF. This chain joins TRBV3-1 (or the pseudogene TRBV3-2) and TRBJ1-2; TRBD1 might be the D (5 bases). Germline V gives CDR1 LGHDT, CDR2 YNNKEL (reference sequence). V was shortened by 1 base and J by 3 bases, with 15 bases between the two germline ends. The CDR3 loop spans 16 amino acids.

The rearrangement links TRBV5-1 to TRBJ1-4; D not resolved. V was cut by 6 bases and J by 8 bases, with 5 bases left in between. The CDR3 runs 10 residues. Per germline, CDR1 SGHRS and CDR2 YFSETQ. The CDR3: CASKGEKLFF. CDR3 DNA sequence: TGCGCCAGCAAGGGAGAAAAACTGTTTTTT.

This clone was picked up one time. The rearrangement joins TRBV28 to TRBJ2-1; 12 bases map to TRBD2. With V trimmed by 11 bases and J by 0 bases, 14 bases remained unmatched. The CDR3 is 18 residues long. In germline, CDR1 is MDHEN, CDR2 SYDVKM. CDR3 DNA sequence: TGTGCCCACAACGGGGGACTAGCGGGCCCTAGCTCCTACAATGAGCAGTTCTTC. Its protein is CAHNGGLAGPSSYNEQFF.

V gene TRBV28 combines with J gene TRBJ1-1, with 9 bases that match TRBD1. From germline, CDR1 is MDHEN and CDR2 SYDVKM. The CDR3 is made up of 16 amino acids. V trimming: 3 bases; J trimming: 5 bases; junction bases outside the gene matches: 10. The CDR3 protein is CASSLGMDRGWTEAFF. Here the CDR3 DNA reads TGTGCCAGCAGTTTGGGAATGGACAGGGGTTGGACTGAAGCTTTCTTT.

The chain recombines TRBV3-1 (or the pseudogene TRBV3-2) with TRBJ2-7; 14 nucleotides match TRBD2. CDR3 size: 17 residues. Germline loops: CDR1 LGHDT, CDR2 YNNKEL (reference sequence). V dropped 4 bases and J dropped 1; count of bases not matched to a gene: 6. The CDR3 DNA follows: TGTGCCAGCAGCCTTGGGACTAGCGGGAGTCATTCCTACGAGCAGTACTTC. Translation: CASSLGTSGSHSYEQYF.

The chain employs TRBV6-2 or TRBV6-3 and TRBJ2-7; a weak D match, TRBD2 (6 bases). Trimming stripped 0 bases from V and 0 bases from J, with 9 bases between. This CDR3 region has 15 residues. Per germline, CDR1 MNHEY and CDR2 SVGEGT. CDR3 sequence: CASSYSGAGSYEQYF. CDR3 DNA sequence: TGTGCCAGCAGTTACTCGGGAGCGGGCTCCTACGAGCAGTACTTC.

This sequence joins TRBV2 and TRBJ2-7; possible D gene TRBD2, 6 bases. In germline, CDR1 is SNHLY, CDR2 FYNNEI. V was shortened by 5 bases and J by 2 bases, with 16 bases between the two germline ends. This CDR3 region has 15 residues. The CDR3 is CASSTPAGITYEQYF. CDR3 in DNA: TGTGCCAGCAGTACTCCGGCGGGGATAACCTACGAGCAGTACTTC.